This T cell receptor beta chain was sequenced in a study of response to subunit inactivated influenza vaccine (dated by TCRdb to about 2018). Context from the whole study: Deep quantitative T cell receptor repertoire profiling was used in the study to track responses to a trivalent subunit inactivated influenza vaccine. Study-level results and caveats: According to the authors, only a limited number of new T cells may be recruited by each seasonal influenza vaccination.

The CDR3 has 14 amino acids, counting the end cysteine and phenylalanine. CDR3 DNA is the only sequence kept; it has 42 bases, read in frame from the first base. At the junction V is shortened by 5 bases and J by 9 bases, with 18 bases in between. From a lookup of the germline V gene, CDR1 and CDR2 are SGHDT and YYEEEE. Preparation of the library involved RT-PCR. Sequencing was carried out with an Illumina HiSeq 2500. The public reads were reanalyzed by TCRdb: fastp trimming at Q25, MiXCR alignment, in-frame beta chains only. One record per CDR3 amino acid sequence lists the most common genes and DNA. The sample table contains 450,000 to 600,000 distinct CDR3 sequences; only one count was recorded for about 15% of them. The leading ten clones occupy about 3% of the sample. As concerns this clonotype: There is no known antigen for this receptor. No base-level quality is on record; no much larger clone is a single base apart.

The material sequenced was CD4+ T cells sorted from PBMCs, taken 23 to 25 months after vaccination. This clonotype was sampled from a man between 50 and 70 years old who received an inactivated influenza vaccine. Donor details come from another sample of the same person, matched by shared clones. The rearrangement combines TRBV5-6 with TRBJ2-1, with the D assignment possibly TRBD1 or TRBD2, given 5 matching bases for each. The CDR3 has the sequence CASSRDLGESEQFF. DNA sequence: TGTGCCAGCAGTAGGGACCTCGGGGAAAGTGAGCAGTTCTTC.